Presented here are 26 T cell receptor beta chains from one specimen sequenced in a study of CD8+ T cells in alopecia areata. Extracted RNA was reverse transcribed into cDNA, the sequencing template. The data were produced by immunoSEQ multiplex PCR, yet TCRdb's version contains in-frame clones alone and is incomplete. The sample shows about 210,000 clones, under 70% of them seen only once. Stated treatment: oral pan-JAK inhibitor, 5-10 mg twice daily. Sequencing was performed on CD4+ T cells sorted from blood, taken around week 44, from a patient treated with tofacitinib. The receptor source for this set is a human donor with alopecia areata.

The genes are TRBV2 and TRBJ1-2, with TRBD1 matching 8 bases. The CDR3 loop spans 12 amino acids. CDR1 SNHLY and CDR2 FYNNEI come from the germline V gene. Trimming at V came to 9 bases and at J to 2 bases, leaving 2 bases not matched to a gene. CDR3 sequence (DNA): TGTGCCAGTCAGGGGGCGAACTATGGCTACACCTTC. Encoded protein: CASQGANYGYTF.

This chain connects TRBV27 to TRBJ2-1, with D possibly TRBD1 on 6 matching bases. The germline CDR1 and CDR2 sequences are MNHEY and SMNVEV (reference sequence). V was pared by 6 bases and J by 9 bases, with 18 bases between. There are 14 residues in the CDR3. The CDR3 loop is CASSFSNRDGEQFF. The CDR3 nucleotides are TGTGCCAGCAGCTTCTCCAACAGGGACGGTGAGCAGTTCTTC.

The chain joins TRBV30 to TRBJ1-1; 9 bases match TRBD1. Germline V gene lookup returns CDR1 GTSNPN and CDR2 SVGIG (reference sequence). The trim removed 2 bases at V and 4 bases at J, leaving 5 bases unmatched. The CDR3 has 14 residues. Here the CDR3 DNA reads TGTGCCTGGAGTATGATGACAGGGGGCACTGAAGCTTTCTTT. This codes for CAWSMMTGGTEAFF. The variable domain in full, completed from reference TRBV30 and TRBJ1-1, reads SQTIHQWPATLVQPVGSPLSLECTVEGTSNPNLYWYRQAAGRGLQLLFYSVGIGQISSEVPQNLSASRPQDRQFILSSKKLLLSDSGFYLCAWSMMTGGTEAFFGQGTRLTVV.

The gene calls are TRBV29-1 and TRBJ1-5; the D is unclear. CDR3 length equals 13 residues. The V end was cut by 4 bases, the J end by 3 bases, with 10 bases between. Germline assignment: CDR1 SQVTM and CDR2 ANQGSEA. CDR3 loop: CSVAVEANQPQHF. The DNA of the CDR3 is TGCAGCGTTGCTGTAGAGGCCAATCAGCCCCAGCATTTT.

The table lists this clone with a few counts. The chain carries TRBV5-1 and TRBJ2-1; 8 bases match TRBD1. Germline V CDR1 and CDR2: SGHRS, YFSETQ. Losses at the gene ends were 4 bases for V and 7 bases for J; bases not matched to a gene: 7. This CDR3 has 14 residues. The CDR3 DNA reads as TGCGCCAGCAGCCCCCGGACAGGGAATAATGAGCAGTTCTTC. Translated: CASSPRTGNNEQFF.

The rearrangement uses TRBV15 and TRBJ2-5, with 7 nucleotides matching TRBD2. Trimming took 0 bases from V and 3 from J; bases not matched to a gene: 4. The CDR3 has 15 amino acids. The V gene's germline CDR1 is LNHNV and CDR2 YYDKDF (reference sequence). The CDR3 reads CATSRDREDKETQYF. CDR3 coding DNA: TGTGCCACCAGCAGAGATCGGGAGGATAAAGAGACCCAGTACTTC.

This clone has only a few counts. The rearrangement uses TRBV5-1 and TRBJ1-1, with D unresolved. There are 15 residues in the CDR3. Looked up from germline, CDR1 is SGHRS and CDR2 is YFSETQ. Trimming left V 4 bases short and J 0 bases short, with 13 bases between. The CDR3 loop reads CASSPPVSMNTEAFF. CDR3 DNA sequence: TGCGCCAGCAGCCCGCCCGTTTCCATGAACACTGAAGCTTTCTTT.

The rearrangement links TRBV27 to TRBJ1-2; 7 bases fit TRBD1. V lost 4 bases, J lost 4 bases, and 3 bases stayed unmatched. Germline lookup yields CDR1 MNHEY and CDR2 SMNVEV (reference sequence). The CDR3 spans 13 residues. The CDR3 nucleotides are TGTGCCAGCAGTTCGACAGGGTCCTATGGCTACACCTTC. This gives the protein CASSSTGSYGYTF.

V and J are TRBV27 and TRBJ1-5; no clear D. The germline V and J ends were trimmed by 6 bases and 5 bases, with 14 bases remaining between them. Looked up from germline, CDR1 is MNHEY and CDR2 is SMNVEV (reference sequence). The CDR3 has 14 amino acids. CDR3: CASSGRSRDQPQHF. CDR3 sequence (DNA): TGTGCCAGCAGCGGACGGTCTCGTGATCAGCCCCAGCATTTT.

The rearrangement links TRBV10-3 to TRBJ2-2, with unresolved D. This CDR3 is built from 14 residues. V lost 4 bases and J lost 5, with 11 bases in between. In germline, CDR1 is ENHRY, CDR2 SYGVKD. The CDR3 region is CAISVLQGTGELFF. As DNA, the CDR3 is TGTGCCATCAGTGTACTACAAGGGACCGGGGAGCTGTTTTTT.

The V and J genes are TRBV29-1 and TRBJ1-2, with D maybe TRBD1 (5 bases). Trimming removed 5 bases at V and 8 bases at J, with 18 bases between. The CDR3 covers 13 residues. Germline lookup yields CDR1 SQVTM and CDR2 ANQGSEA. The CDR3 DNA reads as TGCAGCGTTTTGCTCAGCCCCAGGGACGGCTACACCTTC. Protein sequence: CSVLLSPRDGYTF.

This clone showed up just once. The chain employs TRBV29-1 and TRBJ2-2; the D is unclear. The CDR3 length is 14 residues. Germline V gives CDR1 SQVTM, CDR2 ANQGSEA. Trimming stripped 7 bases from V and 5 bases from J, with 17 bases between. In nucleotides, the CDR3 is TGCAGCGCCGAAGACCCCCGAGGAACCGGGGAGCTGTTTTTT. The encoded protein is CSAEDPRGTGELFF.

This clone counts as medium-sized. CDR3 region: CASSVVARGNIQYF. Here the CDR3 DNA reads TGTGCCAGCAGCGTAGTTGCCCGGGGAAACATTCAGTACTTC. This chain uses TRBV9 with TRBJ2-4, with D possibly being TRBD2 (5 bases). CDR3 length: 14 residues. The germline CDR1 and CDR2 sequences are SGDLS and YYNGEE. Trimming pared 0 bases from V and 6 bases from J, leaving 10 bases between.

CDR3 sequence: CASSLTQTGVEGYTF. The CDR3 DNA follows: TGTGCCAGCAGTTTGACTCAAACGGGGGTCGAGGGCTACACCTTC. This chain joins TRBV5-6 and TRBJ1-2; the D gene is possibly TRBD1 (5 bases). The ends were cut back, 5 bases at V and 8 bases at J, with 22 bases in the middle. This CDR3 has 15 residues. Germline values: CDR1 SGHDT, CDR2 YYEEEE.

The gene calls are TRBV7-2 and TRBJ1-1; 7 bases are a match to TRBD1. CDR1 and CDR2 (germline): SGHTA, FQGNSA. With V trimmed by 5 bases and J by 4 bases, 13 bases remained unmatched. CDR3 size: 16 residues. Here the CDR3 reads CASSLGDSLIGTEAFF. Here the CDR3 DNA reads TGTGCCAGCAGCCTCGGGGACAGTTTAATAGGCACTGAAGCTTTCTTT.

J is TRBJ1-2 and V is TRBV7-2; 8 bases align to TRBD1. CDR1 is SGHTA and CDR2 is FQGNSA in the germline V gene. The CDR3 contains 16 residues. Trimming removed 5 bases from V and 6 bases from J; junction bases left unmatched: 14. The CDR3 DNA follows: TGTGCCAGCAGCCCAACCGCCCGAGGACAGGGTGATGGCTACACCTTC. Translating it yields CASSPTARGQGDGYTF.

The chain recombines TRBV5-1 with TRBJ2-3; 7 bases are a match to TRBD1. Germline V gene data show CDR1 as SGHRS and CDR2 as YFSETQ. The CDR3 sequence is 15 residues long. J was trimmed by 4 bases and V by 1 base; bases with no gene match: 6. CDR3 nucleotide sequence: TGCGCCAGCAGCTTGACTACAGGGGAATCAGATACGCAGTATTTT. Amino acid sequence: CASSLTTGESDTQYF.

This clone was counted at least ten times. Other DNA sequences of this sample code for an identical CDR3. V usage is TRBV7-2 and J usage is TRBJ2-3; D not certain. With 1 base removed from V and 3 bases from J, the gap between germline ends came to 8 bases. Looked up from germline, CDR1 is SGHTA and CDR2 is FQGNSA. The CDR3 contains 14 residues. The DNA for the CDR3 is TGTGCCAGCAGCTTAGTAGGGCGGACAGATACGCAGTATTTT. Amino acids: CASSLVGRTDTQYF.

The V call is TRBV5-1, the J call TRBJ1-6; D is uncertain. The V and J ends lost 5 bases and 9 bases respectively, with 15 bases between them. Germline V gene lookup returns CDR1 SGHRS and CDR2 YFSETQ. This CDR3 is 14 amino acids long. CDR3 loop: CASSSSTGASPLHF. The DNA for the CDR3 is TGCGCCAGCAGTTCGTCGACTGGCGCTTCACCCCTCCACTTT.

The count of this clone is one. The chain links TRBV29-1 to TRBJ1-2; possibly TRBD1 for D (6 bases). The CDR3 consists of 13 residues. Germline assignment: CDR1 SQVTM and CDR2 ANQGSEA. The V gene lost 2 bases and the J gene lost 5 bases, with 12 bases spanning the gap. This chain's CDR3 is CSVETSGQYGYTF. The CDR3 DNA follows: TGCAGCGTTGAAACCTCAGGACAGTATGGCTACACCTTC.

This rearrangement joins TRBV5-1 to TRBJ2-7; maybe TRBD1 (6 bases). Trimming left V 4 bases short and J 0 bases short, with 11 bases between. The CDR3 consists of 14 residues. The germline V gene has CDR1 SGHRS and CDR2 YFSETQ. CDR3 bases: TGCGCCAGCAGCCAACGGACAGCCTCCTACGAGCAGTACTTC. It yields the protein CASSQRTASYEQYF.

The chain joins TRBV7-2 to TRBJ1-3, with D perhaps matching TRBD1 (6 bases). This CDR3 is built from 17 residues. CDR1 SGHTA and CDR2 FQGNSA come from the germline V gene. V was cut by 0 bases and J by 2 bases, with 14 bases left in between. The CDR3 sequence is CASSLALTGATGNTIYF. CDR3 nucleotides: TGTGCCAGCAGCTTAGCCTTGACGGGGGCAACTGGAAACACCATATATTTT.

The chain recombines TRBV25-1 with TRBJ2-7; 7 bases map to TRBD1. The CDR3 has 14 amino acids. Germline V gene lookup returns CDR1 MGHDK and CDR2 SYGVNS. Trimming at V came to 6 bases and at J to 2 bases, leaving 7 bases not matched to a gene. CDR3 region: CASRETGTTYEQYF. CDR3 DNA sequence: TGTGCCAGCAGAGAGACAGGGACCACCTACGAGCAGTACTTC.

V gene TRBV30 combines with J gene TRBJ1-3; 10 bases are a match to TRBD1. Trimming cost V 3 bases and J 3 bases; bases outside gene matches: 5. The CDR3 length is 15 residues. The germline CDR1 and CDR2 sequences are GTSNPN and SVGIG (reference sequence). CDR3: CAWRARDRGGNTIYF. The CDR3 DNA is TGTGCCTGGAGAGCTAGGGACAGGGGTGGAAACACCATATATTTT.

In this sample, this clone turned up once. The chain combines TRBV2 with TRBJ1-1, with D possibly TRBD1 on 5 matching bases. Per the germline V gene, CDR1 is SNHLY and CDR2 is FYNNEI. The CDR3 extends over 13 amino acids. Deletions cut 2 bases from V and 5 bases from J, with 9 bases between. Here the CDR3 reads CASSERQLTEAFF. The CDR3 nucleotides are TGTGCCAGCAGTGAACGACAGTTGACTGAAGCTTTCTTT.

J is TRBJ2-5 and V is TRBV9; 9 bases align to TRBD1. This CDR3 is built from 15 residues. The V and J ends lost 6 bases and 1 base, in that order; junction bases with no gene match: 7. Germline CDR1 SGDLS, CDR2 YYNGEE. This CDR3 reads CASTRDRASQETQYF. Here the CDR3 DNA reads TGTGCCAGCACCCGGGACAGGGCCTCCCAAGAGACCCAGTACTTC.